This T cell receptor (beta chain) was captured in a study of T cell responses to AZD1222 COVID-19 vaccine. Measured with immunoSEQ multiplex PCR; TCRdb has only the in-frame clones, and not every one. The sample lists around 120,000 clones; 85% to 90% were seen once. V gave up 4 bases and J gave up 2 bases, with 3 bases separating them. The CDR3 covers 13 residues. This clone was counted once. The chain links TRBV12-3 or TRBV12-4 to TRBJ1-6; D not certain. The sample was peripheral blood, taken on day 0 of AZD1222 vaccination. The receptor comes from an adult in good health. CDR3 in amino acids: CASSWTYNSPLHF. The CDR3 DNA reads TGTGCCAGCAGTTGGACCTATAATTCACCCCTCCACTTT.